Listed below are T cell receptor beta chains from one sample, sequenced in a study of metastatic and nonmetastatic thyroid tumors. TCRdb called clones again from the PCR reads with MiXCR. The sample consists of just over 30,000 clones, approximately 19% of them appearing once. Sample: blood. These receptors all come from a female donor with papillary thyroid cancer or a benign thyroid nodule (not recorded which). Some clones in this sample may be carry-over from other donors' samples. The CDR3 runs from the conserved cysteine through the conserved F or W. The D gene is left open where the match is weak. Some rows mark clone size as missing; the rest say once, few, many or name a class of expanded clone.

J gene,D gene,clone size,V gene,CDR3 DNA,CDR3 protein
TRBJ1-2,NA,NA,TRBV11-3,TGTGCCAGCAGCCAGGAGGACTATGGCTACACCTTC,CASSQEDYGYTF
TRBJ2-1,TRBD2,many,TRBV20-1,TGCAGTGCTGGGTCCGGGACTAGGAACAATGAGCAGTTCTTC,CSAGSGTRNNEQFF
TRBJ2-6,NA,NA,TRBV6-1,TGTGCCAGCAGGGGCAGGGGGACTGTAGGGGCCAACGTCCTGACTTTC,CASRGRGTVGANVLTF
TRBJ2-5,NA,many,TRBV7-2,TGTGCCAGCAGCCCCATTGCAGTTGGTAAAGAGACCCAGTACTTC,CASSPIAVGKETQYF
TRBJ2-7,NA,many,TRBV13,TGTGCCAGCAGCTTAGGCGCAGCTTACGAGCAGTACTTC,CASSLGAAYEQYF
TRBJ1-6,NA,many,TRBV3-1,TGTGCCAGCAGCCAAGATCAACCCTATAATTCACCCCTCCACTTT,CASSQDQPYNSPLHF
TRBJ1-6,NA,NA,TRBV6-1,TGTGCCAGCAGTGCAGGGCCATATAATTCACCCCTCCACTTT,CASSAGPYNSPLHF
TRBJ2-3,NA,few,TRBV5-4,TGTGCCAGCAGCTTGAACATAGTTTCCGGTACGCAGTATTTT,CASSLNIVSGTQYF
TRBJ1-2,NA,NA,TRBV28,TGTGCCAGCAGTTCGCCATGGCACTATGGCTACACCTTC,CASSSPWHYGYTF
TRBJ1-4,NA,many,TRBV5-4,TGTGCCAGCAGCTCTCGAGAGCCGGGACGGAATCCTAGGGCAACTAATGAAAAACTGTTTTTT,CASSSREPGRNPRATNEKLFF
TRBJ2-1,NA,many,TRBV2,TGTGCCAGCAGGTGGGGGGTACCCAATGAGCAGTTCTTC,CASRWGVPNEQFF
TRBJ1-2,NA,many,TRBV2,TGTGCCAGCATTTACGTACAGGACAACTATGGCTACACCTTC,CASIYVQDNYGYTF
TRBJ2-1,TRBD2,many,TRBV3-1,TGTGCCAGCAGTCCGACTAGCGGGGGATATGGTGAGCAGTTCTTC,CASSPTSGGYGEQFF
TRBJ2-2,TRBD1,NA,TRBV11-2,TGTGCCAGCAGCTTAGGGACAGGGAGCAACACCGGGGAGCTGTTTTTT,CASSLGTGSNTGELFF
TRBJ2-7,NA,NA,TRBV3-1,TGTGCCAGCGGTAGCGGACCCTACGAGCAGTACTTC,CASGSGPYEQYF
TRBJ1-2,NA,few,TRBV28,TGTGCCAGCTACCGCCACCTCTATGGCTACACCTTC,CASYRHLYGYTF
TRBJ2-1,TRBD1,many,TRBV27,TGTGCCAGCAGTCGAACCCGACCCGGGACAGGGGGCTACAATGAGCAGTTCTTC,CASSRTRPGTGGYNEQFF